The T cell receptor (beta chain) under discussion was sequenced for a study of early T cells in non-severe SARS-CoV-2 infection. Study-wide context: Unsorted whole blood bulk RNA was sequenced, with unpaired chains.

This clonotype was detected a few times. V was pared by 0 bases and J by 7 bases, with 5 bases of the junction left unmatched. The length of the CDR3 is 15 residues. CDR1 is DFQATT and CDR2 is SNEGSKA in the germline V gene (reference sequence). The library protocol tagged individual cDNA molecules with unique molecular identifiers. TCRdb ran MiXCR on the 5' RACE reads and lists one entry per CDR3 protein. The sample has just under 60,000 distinct CDR3 sequences; more than 8.5% are singletons. The sequenced sample was whole blood. This sequence joins TRBV20-1 and TRBJ2-4; 11 bases line up with TRBD2. This clonotype originated in an adult who was a healthcare worker with PCR-confirmed SARS-CoV-2 infection or an uninfected control (not recorded which). CDR3 residues: CSARDSGLAGNIQYF. Here the CDR3 DNA reads TGCAGTGCTAGAGATAGCGGACTAGCGGGTAACATTCAGTACTTC.